A selection of T cell receptor beta chains follows, all from one sample in a study of blood T cell repertoires in COVID-19. TCRdb's table, derived via immunoSEQ multiplex PCR, lists solely in-frame clones and lacks some. The table includes 140,000 to 150,000 clones, about nine tenths detected once. Sequencing was done on a sample of peripheral blood. The origin of the receptors is a human donor in a cohort sampled during active COVID-19. CDR3s include the opening cysteine and the closing phenylalanine or tryptophan. D genes are given only for firm matches. The size field is filled for only some rows; it gives once, few, many or a size class.

CDR3nt: TGTGCCAGTAGTATACGGGAGGTAGGCAATCAGCCCCAGCATTTT; CDR3aa: CASSIREVGNQPQHF; v_gene: TRBV19; j_gene: TRBJ1-5; d_gene: -; abundance: -
CDR3nt: TGTGCCAGCAGCGTAGGGACTCGGAGCTCCTACGAGCAGTACTTC; CDR3aa: CASSVGTRSSYEQYF; v_gene: TRBV9; j_gene: TRBJ2-7; d_gene: -; abundance: -
CDR3nt: TGTGCCAGCATTAAATCTAAGGGGGCTATCACTGAAGCTTTCTTT; CDR3aa: CASIKSKGAITEAFF; v_gene: TRBV28; j_gene: TRBJ1-1; d_gene: TRBD1; abundance: many
CDR3nt: TGTGCCAGCATCAATAGTGAGGGTTGGACTGAAGCTTTCTTT; CDR3aa: CASINSEGWTEAFF; v_gene: TRBV7-9; j_gene: TRBJ1-1; d_gene: -; abundance: -
CDR3nt: TGTGCCAGCAGTCCCGGGACAGCTAATGAAAAACTGTTTTTT; CDR3aa: CASSPGTANEKLFF; v_gene: TRBV6-2/TRBV6-3; j_gene: TRBJ1-4; d_gene: TRBD1; abundance: once
CDR3nt: TGTGCCAGCAGGCGGACAGGGGGACAGCCCCAGCATTTT; CDR3aa: CASRRTGGQPQHF; v_gene: TRBV5-8; j_gene: TRBJ1-5; d_gene: TRBD1; abundance: -
CDR3nt: TGTGCCAGCTCACCGCGAGCTGACAGGGTCCAGAGGGAGTATTTT; CDR3aa: CASSPRADRVQREYF; v_gene: TRBV18; j_gene: TRBJ2-3; d_gene: TRBD1; abundance: -
CDR3nt: TGTGCCAGCAGGCAGACAGGGGGCCGGAAGTACTTC; CDR3aa: CASRQTGGRKYF; v_gene: TRBV28; j_gene: TRBJ2-7; d_gene: TRBD1; abundance: -
CDR3nt: TGTGCCAGCAGCTATCAATCGGACAGTTTAACACCCCCCTCCTACGAGCAGTACTTC; CDR3aa: CASSYQSDSLTPPSYEQYF; v_gene: TRBV5-8; j_gene: TRBJ2-7; d_gene: -; abundance: -
CDR3nt: TGTGCCAGCACTCTAACAGGGTTGAACACTGAAGCTTTCTTT; CDR3aa: CASTLTGLNTEAFF; v_gene: TRBV2; j_gene: TRBJ1-1; d_gene: -; abundance: -
CDR3nt: TGCACCAGCAGCCAAGGGGGGGTAGAAGGCAATGAGCAGTTCTTC; CDR3aa: CTSSQGGVEGNEQFF; v_gene: TRBV1; j_gene: TRBJ2-1; d_gene: -; abundance: few
CDR3nt: TGTGCCAGCAGCCAAAGGCCGGGTATGAACACTGAAGCTTTCTTT; CDR3aa: CASSQRPGMNTEAFF; v_gene: TRBV7-6; j_gene: TRBJ1-1; d_gene: -; abundance: -
CDR3nt: TGTGCCAGTAGAAGACAGGGTTTAGGCGAGCAGTACTTC; CDR3aa: CASRRQGLGEQYF; v_gene: TRBV19; j_gene: TRBJ2-7; d_gene: TRBD1; abundance: few
CDR3nt: TGTGCCAGCAGGTTGGCTAGCGGGAAGAATGAGCAGTTCTTC; CDR3aa: CASRLASGKNEQFF; v_gene: TRBV2; j_gene: TRBJ2-1; d_gene: TRBD2; abundance: -
CDR3nt: TGTGCCACCAGATTAGGGTCAGGGTCTTTCGGAAACACCATATATTTT; CDR3aa: CATRLGSGSFGNTIYF; v_gene: TRBV15; j_gene: TRBJ1-3; d_gene: -; abundance: -
CDR3nt: TGTGCCAGCAACCAAAGACAGGGCCGCTACGAGCAGTACTTC; CDR3aa: CASNQRQGRYEQYF; v_gene: TRBV28; j_gene: TRBJ2-7; d_gene: TRBD1; abundance: -
CDR3nt: TGTGCCAGCAGCAAAACAGGGGACGGAAACACCATATATTTT; CDR3aa: CASSKTGDGNTIYF; v_gene: TRBV5-6; j_gene: TRBJ1-3; d_gene: TRBD1; abundance: -
CDR3nt: TGTGCCAGCAGCTTGGCACAGGTGAATTCACCCCTCCACTTT; CDR3aa: CASSLAQVNSPLHF; v_gene: TRBV5-4; j_gene: TRBJ1-6; d_gene: -; abundance: few
CDR3nt: TGTGCCAGCAGCCCACACCCCGGACTAGCGGGTACCTCAGAGACCCAGTACTTC; CDR3aa: CASSPHPGLAGTSETQYF; v_gene: TRBV3-1/TRBV3-2; j_gene: TRBJ2-5; d_gene: TRBD2; abundance: -
CDR3nt: TGTGCCAGCAGTCCCGGACAGGGCTTAATTGATCTGTACTTC; CDR3aa: CASSPGQGLIDLYF; v_gene: TRBV28; j_gene: TRBJ2-7; d_gene: TRBD1; abundance: -
CDR3nt: TGTGCCAGCAGCCTCCGCGGGCAGCCCCAGCATTTT; CDR3aa: CASSLRGQPQHF; v_gene: TRBV7-2; j_gene: TRBJ1-5; d_gene: -; abundance: -
CDR3nt: TGCGCCAGCAGGGATAACACAGGGAACGAGCAGTACTTC; CDR3aa: CASRDNTGNEQYF; v_gene: TRBV5-1; j_gene: TRBJ2-7; d_gene: -; abundance: -
CDR3nt: TGCGCCAGCAGCCAAGAGGCAGAAACCGGGGAGCTGTTTTTT; CDR3aa: CASSQEAETGELFF; v_gene: TRBV4-1; j_gene: TRBJ2-2; d_gene: -; abundance: -
CDR3nt: TGTGCCAGCAGTCCCAGGGGGGAAGATTCACCCCTCCACTTT; CDR3aa: CASSPRGEDSPLHF; v_gene: TRBV6-4; j_gene: TRBJ1-6; d_gene: TRBD1; abundance: -
CDR3nt: TGCGCCAGCAGTGAATTCGGGAATCAGCCCCAGCATTTT; CDR3aa: CASSEFGNQPQHF; v_gene: TRBV10-1; j_gene: TRBJ1-5; d_gene: -; abundance: once
CDR3nt: TGTGCCAGCAGCTTTAGCGGGGGTTCGGATGAGCAGTTCTTC; CDR3aa: CASSFSGGSDEQFF; v_gene: TRBV7-2; j_gene: TRBJ2-1; d_gene: TRBD2; abundance: -
CDR3nt: TGTGCCAGCAGCCAAGGTCGACTAGCGGGAGGGGGCGATACGCAGTATTTT; CDR3aa: CASSQGRLAGGGDTQYF; v_gene: TRBV3-1/TRBV3-2; j_gene: TRBJ2-3; d_gene: TRBD2; abundance: -